The source of this TCR beta chain is a study of shared clonotypes between healthy human individuals. The repertoire was sequenced with immunoSEQ multiplex PCR; TCRdb's copy has only in-frame clones and lacks some. The table has 2 million to 2.5 million clones, 85% to 95% seen once. Germline V gene lookup returns CDR1 KGHSH and CDR2 LQKENI. This CDR3 contains 15 residues. Trimming took off 3 bases at V and 1 base at J, with 10 bases between the two ends. This chain uses TRBV18 with TRBJ2-4; TRBD1 is a possible D gene (6 bases). This clonotype was obtained from a young man in good health. Some clones in this sample may be carry-over from other donors' samples. The sequencing input was naive CD4+ T cells from PBMCs. Subset indicated: CD45RA+ positively selected. The CDR3 spells CASSPNTGAKNIQYF. For the CDR3, the DNA is TGTGCCAGCTCACCCAATACAGGGGCCAAAAACATTCAGTACTTC.